This is a list of T cell receptor beta chains from one sample in a study of blood T cell repertoires in COVID-19. The data were produced by immunoSEQ multiplex PCR, yet TCRdb's version contains in-frame clones alone and is incomplete. The sample has a few hundred thousand clones, around 85% seen once. The source material was PBMCs or T cells enriched from blood (not recorded which). Source of these receptors: a woman between 50 and 59 years old who had recovered from COVID-19. Each CDR3 is given with its conserved first and last residue. Each record gives: CDR3 length, V gene, D gene, clone size, J gene, CDR3 protein, CDR3 DNA. The D gene is left open where the match is weak. Only some rows state a clone size, as once, few, many or a class for expanded clones.

>13|TRBV6-5|.|.|TRBJ1-2
CASTTGPNYGYTF
TGTGCCAGCACGACAGGTCCTAACTATGGCTACACCTTC
>16|TRBV4-2|TRBD1|.|TRBJ2-2
CASSQYRGRGTGELFF
TGTGCCAGCAGCCAGTACAGGGGGCGAGGGACCGGGGAGCTGTTTTTT
>12|TRBV5-1|.|.|TRBJ2-7
CASSLGTYEQYF
TGCGCCAGCAGCCTCGGGACTTACGAGCAGTACTTC
>15|TRBV18|.|once|TRBJ1-3
CASSPLDSSGNTIYF
TGTGCCAGCTCACCACTTGACAGCTCTGGAAACACCATATATTTT
>18|TRBV28|TRBD1|.|TRBJ1-3
CASSFRGQGSGSGNTIYF
TGTGCCAGCAGTTTTCGAGGACAGGGGTCTGGATCCGGAAACACCATATATTTT
>15|TRBV15|TRBD1|.|TRBJ2-1
CATSSGQGDYNEQFF
TGTGCCACCAGCAGCGGACAGGGGGACTACAATGAGCAGTTCTTC
>13|TRBV15|TRBD1|.|TRBJ1-5
CATGQAVWQPQHF
TGTGCCACCGGACAGGCGGTTTGGCAGCCCCAGCATTTT
>15|TRBV19|.|.|TRBJ1-5
CASSIQQGGNQPQHF
TGTGCCAGTAGTATTCAGCAGGGAGGAAATCAGCCCCAGCATTTT
>14|TRBV6-5|TRBD1|.|TRBJ1-1
CASRLRGWDTEAFF
TGTGCCAGCAGGCTCAGGGGGTGGGACACTGAAGCTTTCTTT
>13|TRBV7-9|.|.|TRBJ1-1
CASRLGASAEAFF
TGTGCCAGCAGGCTAGGGGCTTCAGCTGAAGCTTTCTTT
>14|TRBV19|.|.|TRBJ1-2
CASSTSRGKNGYTF
TGTGCCAGTAGTACCTCACGGGGTAAGAATGGCTACACCTTC
>15|TRBV7-3|.|.|TRBJ2-3
CASSLSGLATDTQYF
TGTGCCAGCAGCTTATCCGGTTTAGCAACAGATACGCAGTATTTT
>11|TRBV6-5|.|.|TRBJ1-1
CASIRNTEAFF
TGTGCCAGCATCAGGAACACTGAAGCTTTCTTT
>13|TRBV12-3/TRBV12-4|.|few|TRBJ2-2
CASSVRGTGELFF
TGTGCCAGCAGTGTACGGGGGACCGGGGAGCTGTTTTTT
>15|TRBV11-3|TRBD2|.|TRBJ2-1
CASSPTSGNYNEQFF
TGTGCCAGCAGCCCGACTAGCGGAAACTACAATGAGCAGTTCTTC
>16|TRBV5-1|.|.|TRBJ1-4
CASSLRQASTNEKLFF
TGCGCCAGCAGCTTGCGTCAGGCTTCAACTAATGAAAAACTGTTTTTT
>16|TRBV25-1|TRBD1|.|TRBJ1-4
CASSEWTGPTNEKLFF
TGTGCCAGCAGTGAATGGACAGGGCCAACTAATGAAAAACTGTTTTTT
>14|TRBV7-9|.|.|TRBJ2-7
CASSLARSGYEQYF
TGTGCCAGCAGCTTAGCCCGCTCAGGGTACGAGCAGTACTTC
>17|TRBV11-2|TRBD1|.|TRBJ1-1
CASSLSRTGGRGTEAFF
TGTGCCAGCAGCTTATCCCGAACAGGGGGCAGGGGCACTGAAGCTTTCTTT
>15|TRBV6-1|TRBD1|.|TRBJ1-1
CASSERRQGKAEAFF
TGTGCCAGCAGTGAAAGAAGACAGGGGAAGGCTGAAGCTTTCTTT
>11|TRBV12-3/TRBV12-4|.|.|TRBJ1-2
CASGPNYGYTF
TGTGCCAGCGGGCCTAACTATGGCTACACCTTC
>13|TRBV6-5|.|.|TRBJ1-6
CASSYGRNSPLHF
TGTGCCAGCAGTTACGGCAGGAATTCACCCCTCCACTTT
>14|TRBV5-1|.|.|TRBJ1-1
CASSYGGQYTEAFF
TGCGCCAGCAGCTACGGGGGGCAGTACACTGAAGCTTTCTTT
>18|TRBV7-2|TRBD1|.|TRBJ1-3
CASSLNFGQASSGNTIYF
TGTGCCAGCAGCTTAAACTTCGGACAGGCCTCCTCTGGAAACACCATATATTTT
>14|TRBV7-6|TRBD2|.|TRBJ2-7
CASSTLAGSGEQYF
TGTGCCAGCAGCACCTTAGCGGGATCGGGCGAGCAGTACTTC
>13|TRBV27|TRBD1|.|TRBJ1-1
CASRDSMNTEAFF
TGTGCCAGCCGGGACAGTATGAACACTGAAGCTTTCTTT
>14|TRBV5-6|.|.|TRBJ2-1
CASSLVRGYNEQFF
TGTGCCAGCAGCTTGGTCAGGGGCTACAATGAGCAGTTCTTC
>15|TRBV11-2|.|.|TRBJ1-6
CASSFRGGSYSPLHF
TGTGCCAGCAGCTTTCGGGGTGGCAGTTATTCACCCCTCCACTTT
>16|TRBV9|.|few|TRBJ2-5
CASSPTIGSGKETQYF
TGTGCCAGCAGCCCGACCATAGGTAGCGGCAAAGAGACCCAGTACTTC
>15|TRBV6-5|.|.|TRBJ1-4
CASSYSWGEGEKLFF
TGTGCCAGCAGTTACTCTTGGGGGGAAGGTGAAAAACTGTTTTTT
>15|TRBV5-5|.|.|TRBJ1-3
CASSLRLPSGNTIYF
TGTGCCAGCAGCCTCCGGTTGCCGTCTGGAAACACCATATATTTT
>15|TRBV9|TRBD1|.|TRBJ1-5
CASSKEGQGAQPQHF
TGTGCCAGCAGCAAAGAGGGACAGGGGGCGCAGCCCCAGCATTTT
>12|TRBV30|.|.|TRBJ1-2
CAWSVSRGGYTF
TGTGCCTGGAGTGTCTCCCGGGGGGGCTACACCTTC
>14|TRBV19|TRBD1|.|TRBJ1-2
CASTGQGGIPGYTF
TGTGCCAGTACCGGACAGGGGGGGATCCCTGGCTACACCTTC
>16|TRBV2|TRBD2|.|TRBJ2-1
CASRGLAGVTRDEQFF
TGTGCCAGCAGGGGACTAGCGGGAGTCACCAGGGATGAGCAGTTCTTC
>16|TRBV5-1|TRBD1|.|TRBJ1-3
CASSLTGGAQGNTIYF
TGCGCCAGCAGCTTGACAGGGGGCGCGCAAGGAAACACCATATATTTT
>14|TRBV5-6|TRBD1|.|TRBJ1-2
CASSLQATGTGYTF
TGTGCCAGCAGCTTGCAGGCGACAGGGACGGGCTACACCTTC
>14|TRBV29-1|TRBD1|.|TRBJ1-1
CSVGQGGKRSEAFF
TGCAGCGTCGGACAGGGGGGGAAACGGTCTGAAGCTTTCTTT
>14|TRBV7-8|.|.|TRBJ2-7
CASSLFQRDEEQYF
TGTGCCAGCAGCTTATTTCAGAGGGATGAAGAGCAGTACTTC
>15|TRBV19|.|few|TRBJ2-2
CASSSRLQPTGELFF
TGTGCCAGTAGTTCGCGACTCCAACCCACCGGGGAGCTGTTTTTT
>13|TRBV13|.|.|TRBJ2-2
CANQDRNTGELFF
TGTGCCAACCAGGACAGAAACACCGGGGAGCTGTTTTTT
>15|TRBV5-1|TRBD1|once|TRBJ2-3
CASSLGGQGADTQYF
TGCGCCAGCAGCTTGGGGGGACAGGGTGCAGATACGCAGTATTTT
>14|TRBV3-1/TRBV3-2|.|.|TRBJ2-2
CATTGPGDTGELFF
TGTGCCACCACCGGGCCCGGGGACACCGGGGAGCTGTTTTTT
>17|TRBV7-9|TRBD1|.|TRBJ1-4
CASSLEITGGENEKLFF
TGTGCCAGCAGCTTAGAGATAACAGGGGGGGAAAATGAAAAACTGTTTTTT
>11|TRBV24-1|.|few|TRBJ1-1
CATSDLRGAFF
TGTGCCACCAGTGATTTGCGGGGAGCTTTCTTT
>12|TRBV3-1/TRBV3-2|.|once|TRBJ1-1
CASSQRRTEAFF
TGTGCCAGCAGCCAGAGGAGGACTGAAGCTTTCTTT
>15|TRBV6-5|.|.|TRBJ2-1
CASRYARVGYNEQFF
TGTGCCAGCAGATACGCGCGGGTGGGATACAATGAGCAGTTCTTC
>13|TRBV18|.|.|TRBJ1-5
CASSPSQGQPQHF
TGTGCCAGCTCACCATCCCAGGGGCAGCCCCAGCATTTT
>11|TRBV30|.|.|TRBJ1-5
CAWSLGGAQHF
TGTGCCTGGAGTCTCGGAGGGGCCCAGCATTTT
>15|TRBV18|TRBD2|.|TRBJ2-3
CASSPTSGDTDTQYF
TGTGCCAGCTCACCGACTAGCGGGGACACAGATACGCAGTATTTT
>13|TRBV28|.|.|TRBJ2-5
CASRGTRQETQYF
TGTGCCAGCAGAGGGACAAGACAAGAGACCCAGTACTTC
>14|TRBV20-1|.|.|TRBJ2-3
CSASRRGGTDTQYF
TGCAGTGCTAGTCGAAGGGGTGGCACAGATACGCAGTATTTT
>13|TRBV4-3|.|.|TRBJ1-6
CASSQDRSSPLHF
TGCGCCAGCAGCCAAGATCGGAGCTCACCCCTCCACTTT
>16|TRBV28|.|.|TRBJ2-7
CASSLAPITSSYEQYF
TGTGCCAGCAGTTTAGCCCCAATCACAAGTTCCTACGAGCAGTACTTC
>14|TRBV5-1|TRBD2|.|TRBJ2-5
CASRGTSGQETQYF
TGCGCCAGCAGGGGGACTAGCGGGCAAGAGACCCAGTACTTC
>16|TRBV27|TRBD1|.|TRBJ1-1
CASSLGGGIMNTEAFF
TGTGCCAGCAGTTTAGGAGGGGGCATCATGAACACTGAAGCTTTCTTT
>13|TRBV19|TRBD1|once|TRBJ2-7
CASSTDRGYEQYF
TGTGCCAGTAGTACGGACAGGGGATACGAGCAGTACTTC
>16|TRBV4-2|.|.|TRBJ1-2
CASSQDRREGGYGYTF
TGTGCCAGCAGCCAAGATCGGCGCGAGGGGGGGTATGGCTACACCTTC
>13|TRBV7-9|.|.|TRBJ2-7
CASSLSGGHEQYF
TGTGCCAGCAGCTTATCCGGTGGTCACGAGCAGTACTTC
>14|TRBV7-2|.|few|TRBJ1-1
CASSLGHANTEAFF
TGTGCCAGCAGCTTAGGACACGCGAACACTGAAGCTTTCTTT